The rows below give T cell receptor beta chains drawn from one sample of a study of blood T cell repertoires in COVID-19. Repertoires were generated with immunoSEQ multiplex PCR, while TCRdb's copy carries only in-frame clones and drops some. Counted here are fewer than 250,000 clones, over 90% occurring once; the ten biggest clones make up roughly 0.89%. Sequenced material: peripheral blood. These receptors originate from a man aged 25-40 years with COVID-19, enrolled during active disease. Each CDR3 is given with its conserved first and last residue. Fields, in order: clone size, J gene, D gene, V gene, CDR3 DNA, CDR3 protein. D genes are given only for firm matches. A row's size may be missing; if present it is once, few, many or a size class.

clone size: .
J gene: TRBJ2-5
D gene: TRBD1
V gene: TRBV2
CDR3 DNA: TGTGCCAGCAGTGTGAGACAGGGGGCAGAGACCCAGTACTTC
CDR3 protein: CASSVRQGAETQYF

clone size: .
J gene: TRBJ1-4
D gene: TRBD1
V gene: TRBV6-5
CDR3 DNA: TGTGCCAGCAGGCGGGGACAGGGCCTCGGTGAAAAACTGTTTTTT
CDR3 protein: CASRRGQGLGEKLFF

clone size: .
J gene: TRBJ1-4
D gene: .
V gene: TRBV4-1
CDR3 DNA: TGCGCCAGCAGCCTGGACAGCGCGACTAATGAAAAACTGTTTTTT
CDR3 protein: CASSLDSATNEKLFF

clone size: .
J gene: TRBJ1-1
D gene: TRBD1
V gene: TRBV5-6
CDR3 DNA: TGTGCCAGCAGCTTGGACAGGGGAGGAACTGAAGCTTTCTTT
CDR3 protein: CASSLDRGGTEAFF

clone size: .
J gene: TRBJ2-3
D gene: .
V gene: TRBV6-1
CDR3 DNA: TGTGCCAGCAGTGAAGCCGCAGGCCTAACAGATACGCAGTATTTT
CDR3 protein: CASSEAAGLTDTQYF

clone size: .
J gene: TRBJ2-5
D gene: TRBD2
V gene: TRBV4-2
CDR3 DNA: TGTGCCAGCAGCCCGCGTGGAGCGGGGAGGCAAGAGACCCAGTACTTC
CDR3 protein: CASSPRGAGRQETQYF

clone size: .
J gene: TRBJ1-1
D gene: .
V gene: TRBV6-5
CDR3 DNA: TGTGCCAGCAGCCAACCCTCAGGAGGTAGCACTGAAGCTTTCTTT
CDR3 protein: CASSQPSGGSTEAFF

clone size: .
J gene: TRBJ2-3
D gene: .
V gene: TRBV7-2
CDR3 DNA: TGTGCCAGCAGCTTAGTGAGAGCGGGTCAACATACGCAGTATTTT
CDR3 protein: CASSLVRAGQHTQYF

clone size: .
J gene: TRBJ2-7
D gene: TRBD1
V gene: TRBV27
CDR3 DNA: TGTGCCAGCAGTCCCGGGACAGGGGGCGCGTACGAGCAGTACTTC
CDR3 protein: CASSPGTGGAYEQYF

clone size: .
J gene: TRBJ1-6
D gene: .
V gene: TRBV3-1/TRBV3-2
CDR3 DNA: TGTGCCAGCAGCCAAGAATTAGCAAACTCCTATAATTCACCCCTCCACTTT
CDR3 protein: CASSQELANSYNSPLHF

clone size: .
J gene: TRBJ2-7
D gene: .
V gene: TRBV19
CDR3 DNA: TGTGCCAGTAGTATTGGGGCGGCGGGGGAGCAGTACTTC
CDR3 protein: CASSIGAAGEQYF

clone size: .
J gene: TRBJ1-5
D gene: .
V gene: TRBV6-5
CDR3 DNA: TGTGCCAGCAAGGAGTCCAGCAATCAGCCCCAGCATTTT
CDR3 protein: CASKESSNQPQHF

clone size: .
J gene: TRBJ2-1
D gene: TRBD2
V gene: TRBV27
CDR3 DNA: TGTGCCAGCAGTGGGGGACTAGCTAAGAATGAGCAGTTCTTC
CDR3 protein: CASSGGLAKNEQFF

clone size: .
J gene: TRBJ2-7
D gene: .
V gene: TRBV3-1/TRBV3-2
CDR3 DNA: TGTGCCAGCAGCCAAGATAGACTAGTCTCCTACGAGCAGTACTTC
CDR3 protein: CASSQDRLVSYEQYF

clone size: .
J gene: TRBJ1-4
D gene: .
V gene: TRBV30
CDR3 DNA: TGTGCTCTCTCGGGGGGTCGTGAAAAACTGTTTTTT
CDR3 protein: CALSGGREKLFF

clone size: .
J gene: TRBJ2-7
D gene: TRBD1
V gene: TRBV9
CDR3 DNA: TGTGCCAGCAGCGGTACAGGGGGCGGAGGCGAGCAGTACTTC
CDR3 protein: CASSGTGGGGEQYF

clone size: .
J gene: TRBJ2-1
D gene: TRBD2
V gene: TRBV3-1/TRBV3-2
CDR3 DNA: TGTGCCAGCAGCCTAGGGCGGGGGGGCCAACATGAGCAGTTCTTC
CDR3 protein: CASSLGRGGQHEQFF

clone size: .
J gene: TRBJ1-4
D gene: TRBD1
V gene: TRBV5-1
CDR3 DNA: TGCGCCAGCAGCTTCCCGGGACAGGAAAAACTGTTTTTT
CDR3 protein: CASSFPGQEKLFF

clone size: .
J gene: TRBJ1-1
D gene: .
V gene: TRBV18
CDR3 DNA: TGTGCCAGCTCACCACCGGAGTGGGACACTGAAGCTTTCTTT
CDR3 protein: CASSPPEWDTEAFF

clone size: .
J gene: TRBJ2-5
D gene: .
V gene: TRBV7-9
CDR3 DNA: TGTGCCAGCAGCTTAAGGGGTATCGAGACCCAGTACTTC
CDR3 protein: CASSLRGIETQYF

clone size: once
J gene: TRBJ1-4
D gene: .
V gene: TRBV6-5
CDR3 DNA: TGTGCCAGCAGTTCCGGACAGCTTAATGAAAAACTGTTTTTT
CDR3 protein: CASSSGQLNEKLFF

clone size: .
J gene: TRBJ1-3
D gene: .
V gene: TRBV7-2
CDR3 DNA: TGTGCCAGCAGCTTGGGGCCCGGCAGGGAAGGAAACACCATATATTTT
CDR3 protein: CASSLGPGREGNTIYF

clone size: .
J gene: TRBJ1-1
D gene: TRBD1
V gene: TRBV11-2
CDR3 DNA: TGTGCCAGCAGTCACCGGCCCCAGGGGGCGGTTGAAGCTTTCTTT
CDR3 protein: CASSHRPQGAVEAFF

clone size: .
J gene: TRBJ1-2
D gene: .
V gene: TRBV23-1
CDR3 DNA: TGCGCCAGCAGTCAGCTCCCGGGTGACTATGGCTACACCTTC
CDR3 protein: CASSQLPGDYGYTF

clone size: few
J gene: TRBJ2-2
D gene: .
V gene: TRBV4-1
CDR3 DNA: TGCGCCAGCAGCCACGTCGGGTACGGGGAGCTGTTTTTT
CDR3 protein: CASSHVGYGELFF

clone size: .
J gene: TRBJ2-1
D gene: TRBD1
V gene: TRBV3-1/TRBV3-2
CDR3 DNA: TGTGCCAGCAGCCAAGTAGGGGTTGGACAGGGCCAGTTCTTC
CDR3 protein: CASSQVGVGQGQFF

clone size: .
J gene: TRBJ1-1
D gene: TRBD1
V gene: TRBV7-2
CDR3 DNA: TGTGCCAGCAGCTTACGACATTGGGGACAGGACTTCATGAACACTGAAGCTTTCTTT
CDR3 protein: CASSLRHWGQDFMNTEAFF

clone size: few
J gene: TRBJ1-2
D gene: TRBD1
V gene: TRBV2
CDR3 DNA: TGTGCCAGCAGTGAACTGGCACAGGGGCGAAGTGGCTACACCTTC
CDR3 protein: CASSELAQGRSGYTF

clone size: .
J gene: TRBJ1-2
D gene: .
V gene: TRBV5-4
CDR3 DNA: TGTGCCAGCAGCTTGTCGACAGCAAACTATGGCTACACCTTC
CDR3 protein: CASSLSTANYGYTF

clone size: .
J gene: TRBJ2-1
D gene: TRBD2
V gene: TRBV10-1
CDR3 DNA: TGCGCCAGCATGGCTAGCGGGGGGGGAAATGAGCAGTTCTTC
CDR3 protein: CASMASGGGNEQFF

clone size: .
J gene: TRBJ1-6
D gene: TRBD1
V gene: TRBV19
CDR3 DNA: TGTGCCAGTAGTACCGGACAGGGGAATTCACCCCTCCACTTT
CDR3 protein: CASSTGQGNSPLHF

clone size: .
J gene: TRBJ1-1
D gene: TRBD1
V gene: TRBV6-5
CDR3 DNA: TGTGCCAGCAGTACACCTGCGACAGGGGTCGAGAAAGCTTTCTTT
CDR3 protein: CASSTPATGVEKAFF

clone size: .
J gene: TRBJ1-2
D gene: .
V gene: TRBV25-1
CDR3 DNA: TGTGCCAGCAGTGAATCGGGGACATATGGCTACACCTTC
CDR3 protein: CASSESGTYGYTF

clone size: once
J gene: TRBJ1-3
D gene: TRBD1
V gene: TRBV6-5
CDR3 DNA: TGTGCCAGCAGTAGGGACAGGGGCGACACCATATATTTT
CDR3 protein: CASSRDRGDTIYF

clone size: .
J gene: TRBJ1-1
D gene: .
V gene: TRBV5-1
CDR3 DNA: TGCGCCAGCAGCTCTGGAGGCCGGAACACTGAAGCTTTCTTT
CDR3 protein: CASSSGGRNTEAFF

clone size: .
J gene: TRBJ2-3
D gene: .
V gene: TRBV13
CDR3 DNA: TGTGCCAGCAGCTTAGTTGGAGGTACAGATACGCAGTATTTT
CDR3 protein: CASSLVGGTDTQYF

clone size: few
J gene: TRBJ1-2
D gene: TRBD1
V gene: TRBV5-1
CDR3 DNA: TGCGCCAGCAGGGCCCAGACAGGGACTAACTATGGCTACACCTTC
CDR3 protein: CASRAQTGTNYGYTF

clone size: .
J gene: TRBJ2-7
D gene: TRBD1
V gene: TRBV19
CDR3 DNA: TGTGCCAGTGCTGGACAGGTCTCCTACGAGCAGTACTTC
CDR3 protein: CASAGQVSYEQYF